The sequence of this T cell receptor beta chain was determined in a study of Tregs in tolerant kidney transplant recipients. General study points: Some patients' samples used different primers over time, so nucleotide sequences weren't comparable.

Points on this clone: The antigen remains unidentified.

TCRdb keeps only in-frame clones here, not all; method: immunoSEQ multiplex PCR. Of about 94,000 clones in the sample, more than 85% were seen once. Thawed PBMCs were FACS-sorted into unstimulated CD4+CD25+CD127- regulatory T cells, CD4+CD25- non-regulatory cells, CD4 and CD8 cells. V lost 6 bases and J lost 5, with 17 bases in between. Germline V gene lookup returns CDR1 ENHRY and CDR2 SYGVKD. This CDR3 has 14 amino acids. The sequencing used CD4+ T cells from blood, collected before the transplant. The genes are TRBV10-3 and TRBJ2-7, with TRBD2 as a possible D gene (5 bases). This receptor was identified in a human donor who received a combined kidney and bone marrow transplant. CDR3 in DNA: TGTGCCATCAGCCAGACTACTAACACCCACGAGCAGTACTTC. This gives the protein CAISQTTNTHEQYF.